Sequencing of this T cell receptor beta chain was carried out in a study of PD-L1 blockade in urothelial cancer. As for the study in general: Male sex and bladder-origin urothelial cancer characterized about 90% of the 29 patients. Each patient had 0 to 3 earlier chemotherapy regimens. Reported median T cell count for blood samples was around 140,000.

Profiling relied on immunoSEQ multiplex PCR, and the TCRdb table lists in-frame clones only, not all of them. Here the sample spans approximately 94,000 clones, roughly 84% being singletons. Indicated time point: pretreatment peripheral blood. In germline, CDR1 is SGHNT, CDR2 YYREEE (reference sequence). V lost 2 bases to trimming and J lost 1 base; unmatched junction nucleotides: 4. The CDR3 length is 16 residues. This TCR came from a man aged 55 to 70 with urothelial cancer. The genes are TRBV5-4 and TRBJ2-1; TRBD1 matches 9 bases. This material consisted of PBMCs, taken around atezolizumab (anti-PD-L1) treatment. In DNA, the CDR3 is TGTGCCAGCAGCTTCGGGACAGGGTCTTCCTACAATGAGCAGTTCTTC. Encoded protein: CASSFGTGSSYNEQFF. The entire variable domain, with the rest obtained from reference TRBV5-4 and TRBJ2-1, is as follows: ETGVTQSPTHLIKTRGQQVTLRCSSQSGHNTVSWYQQALGQGPQFIFQYYREEENGRGNFPPRFSGLQFPNYSSELNVNALELDDSALYLCASSFGTGSSYNEQFFGPGTRLTVL.